This T cell receptor (beta chain) is from a study of shared clonotypes between healthy human individuals. General observations from the study: Sharing across four donors was highest in naive CD4 (approximately 5%) and lowest in memory CD8 (approximately 0.4%). Richness estimates generally favored naive over memory subsets.

Each sorted subset replicate got 200 ng genomic DNA, roughly 30,000 genomes. This table comes from immunoSEQ multiplex PCR, and its TCRdb copy is limited to in-frame clones, with some not included. The sample yields 600,000 to 700,000 clones, more than 70% seen once. On this clone itself: Antigen: not known.

Trimming removed 3 bases from V and 2 bases from J, with 11 bases in between. Germline V gene lookup returns CDR1 LNHDA and CDR2 SQIVND (reference sequence). This CDR3 is built from 14 residues. The chain carries TRBV19 and TRBJ2-7; D unresolved. Sequenced: memory CD4+ T cells sorted from blood. As to subset: CD45RA-negative fraction. This TCR was recovered from a young woman in good health. CDR3 region: CASSMSRYTYEQYF. The CDR3 coding sequence is TGTGCCAGTAGTATGAGTCGATATACCTACGAGCAGTACTTC.